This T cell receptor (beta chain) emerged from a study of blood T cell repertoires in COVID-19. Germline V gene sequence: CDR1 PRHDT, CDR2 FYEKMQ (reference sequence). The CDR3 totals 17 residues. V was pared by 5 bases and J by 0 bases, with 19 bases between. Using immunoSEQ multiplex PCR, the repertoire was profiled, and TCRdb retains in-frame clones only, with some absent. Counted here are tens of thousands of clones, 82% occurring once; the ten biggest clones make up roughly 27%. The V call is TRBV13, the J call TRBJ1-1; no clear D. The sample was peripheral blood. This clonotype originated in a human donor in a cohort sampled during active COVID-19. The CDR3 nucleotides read TGTGCCAGCAGCCCCAGATGGGCCTCAAGCCTGAACACTGAAGCTTTCTTT. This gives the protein CASSPRWASSLNTEAFF.